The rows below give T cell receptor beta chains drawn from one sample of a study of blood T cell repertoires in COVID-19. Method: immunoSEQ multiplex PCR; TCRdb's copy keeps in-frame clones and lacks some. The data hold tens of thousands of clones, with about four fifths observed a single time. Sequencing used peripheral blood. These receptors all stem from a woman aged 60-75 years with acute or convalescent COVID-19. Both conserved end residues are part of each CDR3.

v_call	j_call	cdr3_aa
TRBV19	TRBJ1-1	CASRRAGTATEAFF
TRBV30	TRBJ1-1	CAWDRGNTEAFF
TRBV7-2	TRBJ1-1	CASRLGQMNTEAFF
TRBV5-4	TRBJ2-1	CASSLSAGGSYNEQFF
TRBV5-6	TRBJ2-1	CASSLEAGNEQFF
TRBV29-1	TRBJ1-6	CSAVAQGEDSPLHF
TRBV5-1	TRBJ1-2	CASSLAAGATYGYTF
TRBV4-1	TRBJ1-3	CASSLGGRGQGRPNIGNTIYF
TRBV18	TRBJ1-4	CASSPGGKATNEKLFF
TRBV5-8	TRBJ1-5	CASSLDRGVGDKDQPQHF
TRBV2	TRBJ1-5	CASRAGTVNHQPQHF
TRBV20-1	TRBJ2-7	CSASRAEGTSFHEQYF
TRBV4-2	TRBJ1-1	CASSPGQGAGNTEAFF
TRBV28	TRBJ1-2	CASSLGTRLGANYGYTF
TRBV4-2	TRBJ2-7	CASSPLDTTGVPRSYEQYF
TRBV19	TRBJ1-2	CASSIRGEGYTF
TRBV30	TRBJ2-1	CAWTPSGSLNEQFF
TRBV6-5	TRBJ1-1	CASSRDRGGTEAFF
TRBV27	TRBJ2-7	CASSPPGLAHYEQYF
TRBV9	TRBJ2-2	CASSVGSGQGFTGELFF
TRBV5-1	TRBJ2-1	CASSSGTGVTTLNEQFF
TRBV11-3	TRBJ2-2	CASSLLAGALTGELFF
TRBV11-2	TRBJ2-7	CASSLWPEPGAYEQYF
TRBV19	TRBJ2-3	CASSIRRRTDTQYF
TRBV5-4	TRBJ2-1	CASSRLGLAAGEQFF
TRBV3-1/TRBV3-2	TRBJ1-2	CASSPETGLGYGYTF
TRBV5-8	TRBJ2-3	CASSLSTNADTQYF
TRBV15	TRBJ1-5	CATSRDKDRPNQPQHF
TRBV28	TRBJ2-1	CASSLLILADEQFF
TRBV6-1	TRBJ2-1	CASSEHSEDRQFF
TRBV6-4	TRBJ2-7	CASSDPTGSVREQYF
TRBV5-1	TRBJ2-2	CASSSLAGGVTGELFF
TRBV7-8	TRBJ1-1	CASSHTQGNTEAFF
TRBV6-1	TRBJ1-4	CASSEAAGGLEKLFF
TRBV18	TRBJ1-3	CASSPSRTGGSNTIYF
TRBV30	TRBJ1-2	CAWSTRTKNYGYTF
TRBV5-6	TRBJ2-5	CASRAYGTAKETQYF
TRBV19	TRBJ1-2	CASSARTGPIYGYTF
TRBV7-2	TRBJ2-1	CASSLAVAGVYNEQFF
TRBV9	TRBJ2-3	CASSDRGARSTDTQYF
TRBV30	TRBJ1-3	CAWSVPYSGNTIYF
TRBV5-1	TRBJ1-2	CASSLDYNYGYTF
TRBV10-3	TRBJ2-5	CAISEGLLTGETQYF
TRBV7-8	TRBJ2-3	CASSSGGFWTDTQYF